This entry is about one T cell receptor beta chain. Its target is not known. Repertoires were generated with immunoSEQ multiplex PCR, while TCRdb's copy carries only in-frame clones and drops some. Of 55,000 or so clones listed, approximately 86% are singletons. This record comes from a study of OX40 agonist ivuxolimab in advanced cancers. The wider study: Participants averaged approximately 65 years of age (range roughly 20 to 90) and were around 85% male. Findings and caveats of the study: The authors also found low normalized T-cell clonal expansion in some nonresponders.

V lost 5 bases to trimming and J lost 2 bases; unmatched junction nucleotides: 2. The CDR3 runs 14 residues. CDR1 is SNHLY and CDR2 is FYNNEI in the germline V gene. This clonotype originated in an adult with an advanced solid tumor such as melanoma, head and neck, liver or kidney cancer. V is TRBV2 and J is TRBJ1-2, with TRBD1 matching 10 bases. Sequencing used CD4+ or CD8+ T cells sorted from blood, obtained in a trial of the OX40 agonist ivuxolimab. The CDR3 region has the DNA TGTGCCAGCAGTACGACAGGGGGCAACTATGGCTACACCTTC. This encodes CASSTTGGNYGYTF.